A selection of T cell receptor beta chains follows, all from one sample in a study of T cell responses to AZD1222 COVID-19 vaccine. Method: immunoSEQ multiplex PCR; TCRdb's copy keeps in-frame clones and lacks some. The sample has 130,000 to 150,000 clones; 90% to 95% are singletons. The sequencing used peripheral blood, collected 28 days after the second AZD1222 dose. The receptors come from an adult who received the AZD1222 COVID-19 vaccine. Each CDR3 is given with its conserved first and last residue. The order of the fields is clone size, V gene, D gene, J gene, CDR3 length, CDR3 DNA, CDR3 protein. D genes are given only for firm matches. The size field is filled for only some rows; it gives once, few, many or a size class.

>once|TRBV29-1|.|TRBJ2-7|15
TGCAGCGCCGCACGGTGGCGGAGGGGAGCCTACGAGCAGTACTTC
CSAARWRRGAYEQYF
>.|TRBV2|.|TRBJ2-7|14
TGTGCCAGCAGTGATTGGGGGAGCTCCTACGAGCAGTACTTC
CASSDWGSSYEQYF
>.|TRBV25-1|.|TRBJ1-2|14
TGTGCCAGCAGCTCGGGCCAATACGACTATGGCTACACCTTC
CASSSGQYDYGYTF
>.|TRBV6-4|TRBD1|TRBJ1-6|14
TGTGCCAGCAGTGCCGACAGGGGGGATTCACCCCTCCACTTT
CASSADRGDSPLHF
>.|TRBV5-6|.|TRBJ2-7|15
TGTGCCAGCAGCTTGGCCGGGCAGGGAAGGTACGAGCAGTACTTC
CASSLAGQGRYEQYF
>.|TRBV30|.|TRBJ1-6|13
TGTGCCTGGAAAGTAACATATAATTCACCCCTCCACTTT
CAWKVTYNSPLHF
>.|TRBV6-1|.|TRBJ1-2|10
TGTGCCAGCAGTGAGGTCAGCTACACCTTC
CASSEVSYTF
>.|TRBV2|TRBD1|TRBJ1-4|16
TGTGCCAGCAGTCGAAGGGGGCGAGCAACTAATGAAAAACTGTTTTTT
CASSRRGRATNEKLFF
>.|TRBV6-1|TRBD1|TRBJ1-4|16
TGTGCCAGCAGTGAAGGTCGGGCAGGGGGGCCGGAAAAACTGTTTTTT
CASSEGRAGGPEKLFF
>.|TRBV10-3|.|TRBJ1-1|13
TGTGCCATCAGTGAGATTCCCCAGGCTGAAGCTTTCTTT
CAISEIPQAEAFF
>.|TRBV7-9|.|TRBJ2-5|15
TGTGCCAGCAGCTTTGGGACCGTGATGAGGGAGACCCAGTACTTC
CASSFGTVMRETQYF
>.|TRBV3-1/TRBV3-2|TRBD2|TRBJ2-7|17
TGTGCCAGCAGCCAAGTTGGAATGGGCGGGAGGTTATACGAGCAGTACTTC
CASSQVGMGGRLYEQYF
>.|TRBV4-1|.|TRBJ2-3|11
TGCGCCAGCAGCCATAAGGATACGCAGTATTTT
CASSHKDTQYF
>.|TRBV6-2/TRBV6-3|TRBD2|TRBJ2-1|16
TGTGCCAGCAGTTGGGGGTGGGAGGGAAGTCTGAATGAGCAGTTCTTC
CASSWGWEGSLNEQFF
>.|TRBV13|.|TRBJ2-3|15
TGTGCCAGCAGCTTCGGGGCTAATCCCACAGATACGCAGTATTTT
CASSFGANPTDTQYF
>.|TRBV10-3|TRBD2|TRBJ2-1|16
TGTGCCATCAGTGAAACCGGGACTAGGTCGGATCACCCGCAGTTCTTC
CAISETGTRSDHPQFF
>.|TRBV5-4|TRBD2|TRBJ2-1|17
TGTGCCAGCAGCTTTCAAGGGAAGACTAGCGGGGGGAGAGAGCAGTTCTTC
CASSFQGKTSGGREQFF
>.|TRBV24-1|TRBD2|TRBJ2-3|16
TGTGCCACCAGTGACTCCCTAGCGGGGGGCACAGATACGCAGTATTTT
CATSDSLAGGTDTQYF
>.|TRBV5-6|TRBD1|TRBJ2-5|14
TGTGCCAGCAGCTTGGACAGGGGAAGGGAGACCCAGTACTTC
CASSLDRGRETQYF
>.|TRBV25-1|.|TRBJ2-3|12
TGTGCCAGCAGTGCCGGCACAGATACGCAGTATTTT
CASSAGTDTQYF
>.|TRBV6-6|.|TRBJ1-1|12
TGTGCCACCAACGAGGCCGGGACTGAAGCTTTCTTT
CATNEAGTEAFF
>.|TRBV6-1|.|TRBJ1-1|15
TGTGCCAGCAGTGACCTCGGCGGGAGAAGCACTGAAGCTTTCTTT
CASSDLGGRSTEAFF
>once|TRBV11-2|TRBD1|TRBJ1-2|14
TGTGCCAGCAGCCGGGACAGAACTAACTATGGCTACACCTTC
CASSRDRTNYGYTF
>.|TRBV6-5|TRBD2|TRBJ2-1|16
TGTGCCAGCAGTTCCTTAGTAGGGACTAGCTTCAATGAGCAGTTCTTC
CASSSLVGTSFNEQFF
>.|TRBV7-2|.|TRBJ1-2|13
TGTGCCAGCAGCTTAGTTGGACGACGCGGCTACACCTTC
CASSLVGRRGYTF
>.|TRBV19|TRBD2|TRBJ2-7|15
TGTGCCAGTAGTACCTCACCGGGGGGGATGAGCGAGCAGTACTTC
CASSTSPGGMSEQYF
>.|TRBV11-3|.|TRBJ2-5|14
TGTGCCAGCAGCTTGGGACGGTCCCAAGAGACCCAGTACTTC
CASSLGRSQETQYF
>few|TRBV7-2|TRBD1|TRBJ2-7|14
TGTGCCAGCAGCTTACAGGGGGCCCCCAACGAGCAGTACTTC
CASSLQGAPNEQYF
>once|TRBV5-1|TRBD1|TRBJ2-7|16
TGCGCCAGCAGCTTGGGAGGGGGGACAGGGACCTACGAGCAGTACTTC
CASSLGGGTGTYEQYF
>.|TRBV2|TRBD1|TRBJ1-1|16
TGTGCCAGCAGGGAGAACTCCCGGGACAGGGGGCTTGAAGCTTTCTTT
CASRENSRDRGLEAFF
>many|TRBV5-5|.|TRBJ2-7|15
TGTGCCAGCAGCTTGGAGGCAGGGGTGGGCCACGAGCAGTACTTC
CASSLEAGVGHEQYF
>.|TRBV20-1|.|TRBJ2-1|13
TGCAGTGCTAGTGCGGTGAGAGACAATGAGCAGTTCTTC
CSASAVRDNEQFF
>.|TRBV4-1|TRBD2|TRBJ2-1|16
TGCGCCAGCAGCCACCCCCGGGAGGGCCCCTACAATGAGCAGTTCTTC
CASSHPREGPYNEQFF
>once|TRBV4-1|.|TRBJ1-1|15
TGCGCCAGCAGCCAAGATGCTGTGACAGTCCCTGAAGCTTTCTTT
CASSQDAVTVPEAFF
>.|TRBV21-1|.|TRBJ2-1|20
TGTGCCAGCAGCAAAGGTTGGCAACGACCGAAGTGGGACAGGATTGGTGAGCAGTTCTTC
CASSKGWQRPKWDRIGEQFF
>.|TRBV4-1|.|TRBJ1-2|13
TGCGCCAGCAGCCAAGATCCTGGGTATGGCTACACCTTC
CASSQDPGYGYTF
>.|TRBV5-1|.|TRBJ1-3|16
TGCGCCAGCAGCTTGGTCCCAGGGGTCTATGGAAACACCATATATTTT
CASSLVPGVYGNTIYF